This T cell receptor beta chain was found in a study of blood T cell repertoires in COVID-19. Assay: immunoSEQ multiplex PCR; the TCRdb copy retains only in-frame clones and omits some. The sample carries 40,000 to 55,000 clones, more than 90% recorded once. Patients at the Seattle site were enrolled during active infection and followed longitudinally. This clone was observed once. This sequence was found in a man aged 45-65 years with COVID-19, enrolled during active disease. Sequenced material: peripheral blood.

The CDR3 sequence: CASSPPAQGKGLGPYEQYF. The CDR3 DNA reads as TGCGCCAGCAGCCCCCCCGCTCAGGGGAAGGGACTAGGGCCCTACGAGCAGTACTTC. V usage is TRBV4-1 and J usage is TRBJ2-7; 8 nucleotides match TRBD2. There are 19 residues in the CDR3. The V segment lost 4 bases and the J segment 2 bases; nucleotides outside the gene matches: 19. Germline values: CDR1 MGHRA, CDR2 YSYEKL.